This T cell receptor (beta chain) was obtained from a study of tumor-infiltrating lymphocytes in oesophageal squamous cell carcinoma. In TCRdb, the PCR reads were re-called with MiXCR into one record per CDR3 protein. Among approximately 20,000 distinct CDR3 sequences, under 45% were seen once, and the ten largest hold around an eighth. Germline V gene data show CDR1 as MNHEY and CDR2 as SVGEGT. V dropped 8 bases and J dropped 11 bases, with 18 bases sitting between them. The CDR3 covers 12 residues. Sequencing used esophageal tumor tissue. This sequence was found in a male donor with esophageal squamous cell carcinoma. J is TRBJ1-1 and V is TRBV6-2 or TRBV6-3; D might be TRBD1 (5 bases). CDR3 nucleotides: TGTGCCAGCTCACCAGGGATCGGGCGGGCTTTCTTT. Protein: CASSPGIGRAFF.